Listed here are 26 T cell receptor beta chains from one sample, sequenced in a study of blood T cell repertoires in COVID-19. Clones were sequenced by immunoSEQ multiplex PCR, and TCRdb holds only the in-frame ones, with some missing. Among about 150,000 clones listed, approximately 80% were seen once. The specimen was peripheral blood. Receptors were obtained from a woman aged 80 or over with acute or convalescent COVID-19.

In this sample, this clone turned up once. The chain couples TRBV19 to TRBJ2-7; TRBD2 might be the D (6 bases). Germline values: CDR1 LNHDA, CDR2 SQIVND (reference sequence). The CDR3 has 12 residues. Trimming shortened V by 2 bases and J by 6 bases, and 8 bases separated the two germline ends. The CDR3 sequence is CASSIRRGEQYF. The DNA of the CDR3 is TGTGCCAGTAGTATACGGAGGGGCGAGCAGTACTTC.

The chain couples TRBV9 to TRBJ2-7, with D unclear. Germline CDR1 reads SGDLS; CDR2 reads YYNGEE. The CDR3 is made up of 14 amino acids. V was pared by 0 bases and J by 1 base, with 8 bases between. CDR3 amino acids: CASSVVAFSYEQYF. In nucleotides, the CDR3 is TGTGCCAGCAGCGTAGTCGCGTTTTCCTACGAGCAGTACTTC. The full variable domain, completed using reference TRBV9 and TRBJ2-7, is DSGVTQTPKHLITATGQRVTLRCSPRSGDLSVYWYQQSLDQGLQFLIQYYNGEERAKGNILERFSAQQFPDLHSELNLSSLELGDSALYFCASSVVAFSYEQYFGPGTRLTVT.

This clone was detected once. CDR3 coding DNA: TGTGCCAGCAGCGAACCCACAGGGGACACAGATACGCAGTATTTT. This codes for CASSEPTGDTDTQYF. The chain is built from TRBV5-4 and TRBJ2-3; 7 bases map to TRBD1. Germline V lookup: CDR1 SGHNT, CDR2 YYREEE (reference sequence). Trimming removed 4 bases from V and 2 bases from J; junction bases left unmatched: 7. This CDR3 comprises 15 residues.

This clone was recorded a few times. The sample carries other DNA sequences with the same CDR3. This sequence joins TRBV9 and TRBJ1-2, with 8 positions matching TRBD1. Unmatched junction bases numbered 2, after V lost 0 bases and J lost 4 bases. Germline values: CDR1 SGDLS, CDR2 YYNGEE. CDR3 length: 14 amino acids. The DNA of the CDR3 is TGTGCCAGCAGCGTAGACAGGGGGGCCTATGGCTACACCTTC. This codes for CASSVDRGAYGYTF.

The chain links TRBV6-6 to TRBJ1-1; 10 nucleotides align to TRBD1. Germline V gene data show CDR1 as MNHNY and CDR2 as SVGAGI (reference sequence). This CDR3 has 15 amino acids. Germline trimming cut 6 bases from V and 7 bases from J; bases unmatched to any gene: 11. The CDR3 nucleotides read TGTGCCAGCAGCCCTCGACAGGGGGCAGGGGGTGAAGCTTTCTTT. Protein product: CASSPRQGAGGEAFF.

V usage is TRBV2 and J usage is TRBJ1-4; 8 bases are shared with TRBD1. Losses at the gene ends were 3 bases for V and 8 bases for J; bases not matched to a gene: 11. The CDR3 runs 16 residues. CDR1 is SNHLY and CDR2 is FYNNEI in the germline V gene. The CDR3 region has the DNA TGTGCCAGCAGTGACCCCGGACAGGGAGGTTCGGAAAAACTGTTTTTT. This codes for CASSDPGQGGSEKLFF.

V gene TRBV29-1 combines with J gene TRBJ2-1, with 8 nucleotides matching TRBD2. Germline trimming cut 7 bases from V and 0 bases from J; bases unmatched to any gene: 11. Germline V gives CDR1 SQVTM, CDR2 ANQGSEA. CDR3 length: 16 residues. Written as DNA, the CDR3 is TGCAGCGCCTTGTCGGGAGGGGAGAGCTCCTACAATGAGCAGTTCTTC. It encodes CSALSGGESSYNEQFF.

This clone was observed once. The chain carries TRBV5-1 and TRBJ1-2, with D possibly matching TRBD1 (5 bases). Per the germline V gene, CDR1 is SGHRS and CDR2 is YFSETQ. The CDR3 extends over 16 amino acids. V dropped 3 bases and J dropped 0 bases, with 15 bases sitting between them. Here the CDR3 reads CASSYAGGAANYGYTF. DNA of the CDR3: TGCGCCAGCAGCTATGCCGGAGGGGCCGCTAACTATGGCTACACCTTC. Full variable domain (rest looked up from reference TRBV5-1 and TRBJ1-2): KAGVTQTPRYLIKTRGQQVTLSCSPISGHRSVSWYQQTPGQGLQFLFEYFSETQRNKGNFPGRFSGRQFSNSRSEMNVSTLELGDSALYLCASSYAGGAANYGYTFGSGTRLTVV.

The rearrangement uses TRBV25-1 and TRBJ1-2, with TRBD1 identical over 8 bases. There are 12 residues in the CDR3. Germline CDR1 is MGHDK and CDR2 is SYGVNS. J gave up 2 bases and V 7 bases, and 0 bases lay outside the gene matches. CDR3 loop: CASNRGNYGYTF. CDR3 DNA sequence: TGTGCCAGCAACAGGGGGAACTATGGCTACACCTTC.

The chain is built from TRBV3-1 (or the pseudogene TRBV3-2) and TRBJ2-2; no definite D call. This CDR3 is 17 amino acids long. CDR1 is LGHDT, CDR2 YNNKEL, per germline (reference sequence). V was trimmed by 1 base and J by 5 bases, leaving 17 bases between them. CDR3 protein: CASSQVVDTVWTGELFF. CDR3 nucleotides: TGTGCCAGCAGCCAAGTAGTCGATACAGTTTGGACCGGGGAGCTGTTTTTT.

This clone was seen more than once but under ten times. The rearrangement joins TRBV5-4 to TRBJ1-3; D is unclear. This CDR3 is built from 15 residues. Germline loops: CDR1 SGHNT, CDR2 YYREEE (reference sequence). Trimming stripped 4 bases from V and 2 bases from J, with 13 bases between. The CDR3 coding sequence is TGTGCCAGCAGCCCAGGCGGGAAAACTGGAAACACCATATATTTT. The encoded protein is CASSPGGKTGNTIYF.

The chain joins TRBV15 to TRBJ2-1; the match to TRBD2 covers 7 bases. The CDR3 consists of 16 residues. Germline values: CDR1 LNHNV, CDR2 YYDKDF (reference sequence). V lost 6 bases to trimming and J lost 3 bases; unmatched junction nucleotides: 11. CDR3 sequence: CATRSSGRGDYNEQFF. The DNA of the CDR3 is TGTGCCACCAGGAGCTCGGGACGGGGGGACTACAATGAGCAGTTCTTC. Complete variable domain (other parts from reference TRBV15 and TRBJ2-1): DAMVIQNPRYQVTQFGKPVTLSCSQTLNHNVMYWYQQKSSQAPKLLFHYYDKDFNNEADTPDNFQSRRPNTSFCFLDIRSPGLGDTAMYLCATRSSGRGDYNEQFFGPGTRLTVL.

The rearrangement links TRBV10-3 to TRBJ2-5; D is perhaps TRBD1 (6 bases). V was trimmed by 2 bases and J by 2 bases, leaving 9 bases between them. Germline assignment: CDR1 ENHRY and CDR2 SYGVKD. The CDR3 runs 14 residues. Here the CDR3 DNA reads TGTGCCATCAGTGAGGACAGGAATCAAGAGACCCAGTACTTC. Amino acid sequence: CAISEDRNQETQYF.

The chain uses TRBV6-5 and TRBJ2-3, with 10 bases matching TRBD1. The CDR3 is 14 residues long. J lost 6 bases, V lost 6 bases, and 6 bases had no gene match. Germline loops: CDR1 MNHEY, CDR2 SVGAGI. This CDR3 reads CASSRDRGRDTQYF. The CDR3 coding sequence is TGTGCCAGCAGCAGGGACAGGGGAAGGGATACGCAGTATTTT.

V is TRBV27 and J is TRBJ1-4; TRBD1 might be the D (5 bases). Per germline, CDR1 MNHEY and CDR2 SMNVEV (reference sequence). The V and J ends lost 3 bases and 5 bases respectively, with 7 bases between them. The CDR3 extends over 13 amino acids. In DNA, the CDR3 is TGTGCCAGCAGTTTTGGGGGGAATGAAAAACTGTTTTTT. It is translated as CASSFGGNEKLFF.

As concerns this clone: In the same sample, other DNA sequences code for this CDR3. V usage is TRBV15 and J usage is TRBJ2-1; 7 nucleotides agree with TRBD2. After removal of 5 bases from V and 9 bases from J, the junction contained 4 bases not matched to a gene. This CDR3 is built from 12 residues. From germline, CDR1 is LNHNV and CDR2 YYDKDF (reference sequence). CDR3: CATSPRGGEQFF. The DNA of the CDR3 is TGTGCCACCAGCCCCCGCGGGGGTGAGCAGTTCTTC.

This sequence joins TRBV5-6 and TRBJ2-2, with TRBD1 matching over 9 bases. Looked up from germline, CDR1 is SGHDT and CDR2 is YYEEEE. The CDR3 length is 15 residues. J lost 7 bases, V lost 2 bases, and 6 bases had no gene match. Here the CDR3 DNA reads TGTGCCAGCAGCTTAGGGGACAGGGACCACGGGGAGCTGTTTTTT. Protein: CASSLGDRDHGELFF.

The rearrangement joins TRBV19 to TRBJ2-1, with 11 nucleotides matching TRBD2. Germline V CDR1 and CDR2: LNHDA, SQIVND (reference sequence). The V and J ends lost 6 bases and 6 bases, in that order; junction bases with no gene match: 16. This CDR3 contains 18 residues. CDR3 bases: TGTGCCAGTAGCTCACTTTTCCGAGTTAGCGGGGGGGGCAATGAGCAGTTCTTC. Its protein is CASSSLFRVSGGGNEQFF.

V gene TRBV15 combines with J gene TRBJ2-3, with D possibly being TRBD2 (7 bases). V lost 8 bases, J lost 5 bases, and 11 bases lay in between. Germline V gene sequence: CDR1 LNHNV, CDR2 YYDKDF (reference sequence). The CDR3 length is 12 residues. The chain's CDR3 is CATGGGRDTQYF. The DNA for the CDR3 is TGTGCCACCGGCGGGGGCAGAGATACGCAGTATTTT.

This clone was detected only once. Here the CDR3 reads CASSPRSRGGTEAFF. As DNA, the CDR3 is TGTGCCAGCAGCCCCCGGTCTCGGGGAGGCACTGAAGCTTTCTTT. J is TRBJ1-1 and V is TRBV7-2; no clear D gene. V was clipped by 5 bases and J by 4 bases, with 17 bases between them. CDR1 and CDR2 from the germline V gene are SGHTA and FQGNSA. CDR3 size: 15 residues.

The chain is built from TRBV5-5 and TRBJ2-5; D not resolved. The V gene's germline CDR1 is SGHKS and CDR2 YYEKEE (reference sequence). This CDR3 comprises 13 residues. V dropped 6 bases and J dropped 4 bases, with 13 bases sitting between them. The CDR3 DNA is TGTGCCAGCACTCGACACACCCGAGAGACCCAGTACTTC. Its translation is CASTRHTRETQYF. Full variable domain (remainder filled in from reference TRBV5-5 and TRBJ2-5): DAGVTQSPTHLIKTRGQQVTLRCSPISGHKSVSWYQQVLGQGPQFIFQYYEKEERGRGNFPDRFSARQFPNYSSELNVNALLLGDSALYLCASTRHTRETQYFGPGTRLLVL.

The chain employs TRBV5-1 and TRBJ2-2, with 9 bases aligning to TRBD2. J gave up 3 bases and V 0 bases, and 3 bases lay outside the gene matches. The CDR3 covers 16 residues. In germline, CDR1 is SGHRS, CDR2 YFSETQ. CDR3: CASSLAPSGDTGELFF. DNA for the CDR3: TGCGCCAGCAGCTTGGCCCCTAGCGGGGACACCGGGGAGCTGTTTTTT. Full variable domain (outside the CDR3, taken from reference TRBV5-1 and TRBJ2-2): KAGVTQTPRYLIKTRGQQVTLSCSPISGHRSVSWYQQTPGQGLQFLFEYFSETQRNKGNFPGRFSGRQFSNSRSEMNVSTLELGDSALYLCASSLAPSGDTGELFFGEGSRLTVL.

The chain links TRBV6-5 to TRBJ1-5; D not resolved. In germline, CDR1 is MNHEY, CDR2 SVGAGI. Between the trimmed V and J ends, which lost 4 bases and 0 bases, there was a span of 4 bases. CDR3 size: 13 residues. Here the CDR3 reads CASSLDSNQPQHF. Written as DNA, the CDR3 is TGTGCCAGCAGTTTAGATAGCAATCAGCCCCAGCATTTT.

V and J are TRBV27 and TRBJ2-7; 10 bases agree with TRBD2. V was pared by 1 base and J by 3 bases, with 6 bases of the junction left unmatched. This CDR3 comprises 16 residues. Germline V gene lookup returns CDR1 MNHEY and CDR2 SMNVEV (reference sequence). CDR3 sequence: CASSLLASGGYYEQYF. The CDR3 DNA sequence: TGTGCCAGCAGTTTATTGGCTAGCGGGGGATACTACGAGCAGTACTTC.

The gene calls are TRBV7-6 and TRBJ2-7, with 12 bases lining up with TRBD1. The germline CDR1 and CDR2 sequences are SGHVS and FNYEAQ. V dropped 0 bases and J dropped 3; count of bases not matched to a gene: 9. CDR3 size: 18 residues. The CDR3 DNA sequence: TGTGCCAGCAGCTTAGCGGATTTGGGACAGGGGGCTGGCTACGAGCAGTACTTC. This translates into CASSLADLGQGAGYEQYF.

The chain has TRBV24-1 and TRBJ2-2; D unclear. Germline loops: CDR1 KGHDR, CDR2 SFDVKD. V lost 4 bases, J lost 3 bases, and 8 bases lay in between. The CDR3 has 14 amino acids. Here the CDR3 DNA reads TGTGCCACCAGTGAAAATCAGGACACCGGGGAGCTGTTTTTT. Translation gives CATSENQDTGELFF.